This T cell receptor beta chain was observed in a study of OX40 agonist ivuxolimab in advanced cancers. Germline CDR1 reads DFQATT; CDR2 reads SNEGSKA (reference sequence). Between the trimmed V and J ends, which lost 4 bases and 1 base, there was a span of 4 bases. The CDR3 is 11 residues long. Generated by immunoSEQ multiplex PCR, the TCRdb table keeps only in-frame clones and is missing some. The data hold just under 65,000 clones, with around 89% observed a single time. J is TRBJ1-2 and V is TRBV20-1; D remains ambiguous. The source was CD4+ or CD8+ T cells sorted from blood, collected in a trial of the OX40 agonist ivuxolimab. This clonotype was obtained from an adult with an advanced solid tumor such as melanoma, head and neck, liver or kidney cancer. The CDR3 nucleotides are TGCAGTGCTAACGGTAACTATGGCTACACCTTC. Its protein is CSANGNYGYTF.